The T cell receptor beta chain under discussion was sequenced for a study of OX40 agonist ivuxolimab in advanced cancers. Study-wide findings and caveats: Low clonal expansion, among the lowest seen, marked partial responders at 0.1-3.0 mg/kg.

The data were produced by immunoSEQ multiplex PCR, yet TCRdb's version contains in-frame clones alone and is incomplete. Of 20,000 to 30,000 clones detected, approximately 86% appear once; the ten largest clones hold 40% to 55%. The CDR3 is made up of 11 amino acids. In germline, CDR1 is SGHRS, CDR2 YFSETQ. Trimming removed 2 bases from V and 5 bases from J, with 2 bases in between. A note on this clone: Its antigen is still unknown.

The V gene is TRBV5-1, the J gene TRBJ2-4; D not certain. Specimen: CD4+ or CD8+ T cells sorted from blood, collected in a trial of the OX40 agonist ivuxolimab. The source of this sequence is an adult with an advanced solid tumor such as melanoma, head and neck, liver or kidney cancer. The CDR3 loop is CASSFENIQYF. CDR3 DNA: TGCGCCAGCAGCTTCGAAAACATTCAGTACTTC.